This T cell receptor beta chain was identified in a study of regulatory T cells in long-lasting Graves disease. CDR1 and CDR2 from the germline V gene are MNHNS and SASEGT. This CDR3 comprises 15 residues. Trimming cost V 5 bases and J 0 bases; bases outside gene matches: 6. Time point in this sample: newly diagnosed GD, antithyroid drugs for less than 3 months. PBMC RNA served as the TCR library source. Investigators prepared the TCR beta libraries by applying iRepertoire HTBI primers and Arm-PCR of CDR3 regions. TCRdb fed the multiplex PCR reads into MiXCR, producing one record per CDR3 protein. The sample has 550,000 to 650,000 distinct CDR3 sequences, about 16% seen once; the top ten hold about 12%. These same records also appear under a second study, on T cells in Graves' hyperthyroidism and ophthalmopathy. From that report: Blood held most thyroid clonotypes expanded above 0.001 frequency.

The rearrangement links TRBV6-1 to TRBJ2-7; 8 bases map to TRBD2. The source is a man aged 18 to 29 with Graves disease. The input for sequencing was peripheral blood mononuclear cells (PBMCs), taken at new diagnosis, from a patient treated with antithyroid drugs. CDR3: CASSLTSDSSYEQYF. The CDR3 region has the DNA TGTGCCAGCAGTCTGACTAGCGATAGCTCCTACGAGCAGTACTTC.